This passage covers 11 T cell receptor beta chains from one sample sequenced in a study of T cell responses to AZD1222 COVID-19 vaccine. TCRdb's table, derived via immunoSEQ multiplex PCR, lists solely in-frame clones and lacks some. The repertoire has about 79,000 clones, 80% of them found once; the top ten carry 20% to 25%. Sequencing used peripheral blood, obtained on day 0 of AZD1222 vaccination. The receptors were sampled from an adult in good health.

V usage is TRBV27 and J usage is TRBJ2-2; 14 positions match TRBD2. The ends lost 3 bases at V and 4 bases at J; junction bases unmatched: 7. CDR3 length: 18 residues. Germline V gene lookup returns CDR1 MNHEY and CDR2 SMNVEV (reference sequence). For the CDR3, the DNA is TGTGCCAGCAGTTTTAGCGGACTAGCGGGGGGCATCACCGGGGAGCTGTTTTTT. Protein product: CASSFSGLAGGITGELFF.

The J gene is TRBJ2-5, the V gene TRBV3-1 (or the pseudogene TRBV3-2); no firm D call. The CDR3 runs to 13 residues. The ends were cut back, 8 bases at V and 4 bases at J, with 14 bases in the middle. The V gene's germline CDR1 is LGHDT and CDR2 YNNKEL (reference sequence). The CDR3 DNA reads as TGTGCCAGCGGAACTCCCATGACAGAGACCCAGTACTTC. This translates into CASGTPMTETQYF.

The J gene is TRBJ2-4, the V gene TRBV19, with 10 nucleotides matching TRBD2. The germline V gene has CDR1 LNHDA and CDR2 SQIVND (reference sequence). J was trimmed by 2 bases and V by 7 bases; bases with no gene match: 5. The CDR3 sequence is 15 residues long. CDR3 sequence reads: CASMSSGSTKNIQYF. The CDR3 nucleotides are TGTGCCAGTATGTCTAGCGGGAGTACCAAAAACATTCAGTACTTC.

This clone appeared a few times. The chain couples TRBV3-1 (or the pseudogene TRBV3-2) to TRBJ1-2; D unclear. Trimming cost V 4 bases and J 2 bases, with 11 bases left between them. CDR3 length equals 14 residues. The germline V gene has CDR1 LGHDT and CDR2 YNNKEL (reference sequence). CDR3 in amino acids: CASSPQAGNYGYTF. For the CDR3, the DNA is TGTGCCAGCAGCCCGCAAGCGGGGAACTATGGCTACACCTTC.

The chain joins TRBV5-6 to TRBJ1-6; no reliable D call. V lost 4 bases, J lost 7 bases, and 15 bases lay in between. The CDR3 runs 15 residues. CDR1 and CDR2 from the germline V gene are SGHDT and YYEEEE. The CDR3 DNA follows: TGTGCCAGCAGCCCGGGCGCAGCCTGGAATTCACCCCTCCACTTT. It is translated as CASSPGAAWNSPLHF.

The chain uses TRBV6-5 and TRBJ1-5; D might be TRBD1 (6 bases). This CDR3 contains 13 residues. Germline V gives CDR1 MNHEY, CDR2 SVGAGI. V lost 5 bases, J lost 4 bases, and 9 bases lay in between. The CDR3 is CASSRTVNQPQHF. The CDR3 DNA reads TGTGCCAGCAGTAGGACAGTGAATCAGCCCCAGCATTTT.

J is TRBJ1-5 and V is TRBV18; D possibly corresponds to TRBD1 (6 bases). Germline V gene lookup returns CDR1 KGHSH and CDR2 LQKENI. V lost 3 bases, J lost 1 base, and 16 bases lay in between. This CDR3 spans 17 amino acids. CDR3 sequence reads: CASSPAGGLRSNQPQHF. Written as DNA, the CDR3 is TGTGCCAGCTCACCCGCCGGGGGGCTGAGGAGCAATCAGCCCCAGCATTTT.

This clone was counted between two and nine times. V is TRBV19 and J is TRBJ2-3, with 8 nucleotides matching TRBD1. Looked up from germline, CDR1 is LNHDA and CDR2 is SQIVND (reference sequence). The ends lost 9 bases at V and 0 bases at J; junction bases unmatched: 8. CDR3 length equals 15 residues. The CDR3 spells CASNRRGQSTDTQYF. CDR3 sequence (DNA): TGTGCCAGCAATCGCAGGGGGCAAAGCACAGATACGCAGTATTTT.

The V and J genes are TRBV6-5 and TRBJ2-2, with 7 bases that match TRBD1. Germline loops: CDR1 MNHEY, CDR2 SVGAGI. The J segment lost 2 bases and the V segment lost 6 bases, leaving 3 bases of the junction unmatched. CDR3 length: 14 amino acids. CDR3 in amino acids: CASRGQPNTGELFF. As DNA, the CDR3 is TGTGCCAGCAGGGGACAGCCAAACACCGGGGAGCTGTTTTTT.

The CDR3 is CASSEDRIEKLFF. The CDR3 nucleotides are TGCGCCAGCAGCGAGGACAGGATTGAAAAACTGTTTTTT. This chain connects TRBV5-1 to TRBJ1-4; 7 bases agree with TRBD1. Germline assignment: CDR1 SGHRS and CDR2 YFSETQ. The CDR3 is 13 residues long. V was clipped by 4 bases and J by 7 bases; unmatched bases: 4.

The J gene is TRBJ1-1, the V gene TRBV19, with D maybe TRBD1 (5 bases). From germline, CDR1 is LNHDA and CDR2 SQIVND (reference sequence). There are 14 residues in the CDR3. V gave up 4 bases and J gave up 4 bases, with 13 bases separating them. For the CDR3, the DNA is TGTGCCAGTAGTAGGGGCGGTGAAGTCACTGAAGCTTTCTTT. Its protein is CASSRGGEVTEAFF.